The following is a TCR beta chain sequence with its context. Its antigen is currently unknown. V was cut by 3 bases and J by 4 bases, with 12 bases left in between. The CDR3 is made up of 15 amino acids. CDR1 is SEHNR, CDR2 FQNEAQ, per germline (reference sequence). The PCR ran on 60 Vbeta and 13 Jbeta primers. Profiling relied on immunoSEQ multiplex PCR, and the TCRdb table lists in-frame clones only, not all of them. Counted here are under 200,000 clones, around 64% occurring once; the ten biggest clones make up 2.8%. This record belongs to a study of cytomegalovirus exposure and HLA in healthy donors. Study-wide results and caveats: Associated with cytomegalovirus, according to the listing, were fewer than 200 TCR beta chains. High sensitivity and specificity were reportedly achieved when the classifier diagnosed cytomegalovirus status.

The sample comprised PBMCs. This clonotype originated in a woman between 25 and 40 years old in good health and CMV-seronegative. The chain combines TRBV7-9 with TRBJ2-2; maybe TRBD1 (5 bases). The CDR3 reads CASSFGQGATGELFF. The DNA of the CDR3 is TGTGCCAGCAGCTTTGGGCAGGGTGCCACCGGGGAGCTGTTTTTT.